The clone carrying this T cell receptor (beta chain) was observed a handful of times. Its antigen is not identified. This record belongs to a study of CD8 T cells in ankylosing spondylitis. Study-level points and caveats: Clones tied to disease were said to be significantly enriched in matched ankylosing spondylitis synovial fluid. A TCR beta motif of eight or nine highly homologous variants seemed to mark ankylosing spondylitis blood.

TCRdb analysed the 5' RACE reads with MiXCR anew, one entry per CDR3 protein. The sample holds approximately 500,000 distinct CDR3 sequences, more than 9.5% seen once. The source material was blood, either unsorted or a sorted T cell fraction (not recorded which). This sequence originates from a male donor with ankylosing spondylitis.

CDR3 sequence: CASSFGRPGTGDGNTIYF. The CDR3 DNA is TGTGCCAGCAGCTTCGGCCGTCCCGGGACAGGGGACGGAAACACCATATATTTT. This chain uses TRBV11-2 with TRBJ1-3, with 10 positions matching TRBD1. This CDR3 is 18 amino acids long. After removal of 3 bases from V and 4 bases from J, the junction contained 12 bases not matched to a gene. Germline V CDR1 and CDR2: SGHAT, FQNNGV. The variable domain in full, completed from reference TRBV11-2 and TRBJ1-3, reads EAGVAQSPRYKIIEKRQSVAFWCNPISGHATLYWYQQILGQGPKLLIQFQNNGVVDDSQLPKDRFSAERLKGVDSTLKIQPAKLEDSAVYLCASSFGRPGTGDGNTIYFGEGSWLTVV.